This passage covers 13 T cell receptor beta chains from one sample sequenced in a study of blood T cells in healthy people across ages. Primers used in a second PCR of roughly 6 to 12 cycles were a sample-barcoded 5' primer and a J-beta primer mix. In TCRdb, the 5' RACE reads were re-called with MiXCR into one record per CDR3 protein. Seen here are about 1,000,000 distinct CDR3 sequences, 40% to 55% observed once, and the top ten hold approximately 20%. The sequenced sample was blood. The receptors come from a woman in her sixties or seventies in good health.

In its sample, this clonotype was seen a few times. This rearrangement joins TRBV5-1 to TRBJ1-2, with TRBD1 matching 8 bases. The length of the CDR3 is 16 residues. Germline V lookup: CDR1 SGHRS, CDR2 YFSETQ. The V and J ends lost 3 bases and 8 bases, in that order; junction bases with no gene match: 15. CDR3 coding DNA: TGCGCCAGCAGCTCAGACCCGGGACAGGCAGCGAGGGGCTACACCTTC. This encodes CASSSDPGQAARGYTF.

This clonotype has only one observation. V is TRBV6-1 and J is TRBJ1-1, with a tentative D call TRBD1 (5 bases). Germline values: CDR1 MNHNS, CDR2 SASEGT. V gave up 7 bases and J gave up 2 bases, with 14 bases separating them. There are 14 residues in the CDR3. CDR3 in DNA: TGTGCCAGCAACCCCCAAAGGGGAAACACTGAAGCTTTCTTT. Translated: CASNPQRGNTEAFF.

This rearrangement joins TRBV2 to TRBJ2-1; D perhaps matches TRBD2 (6 bases). V gave up 0 bases and J gave up 15 bases, with 18 bases separating them. This CDR3 contains 14 residues. Germline CDR1 reads SNHLY; CDR2 reads FYNNEI. CDR3 residues: CASSEASRLVSTFF. The CDR3 DNA reads as TGTGCCAGCAGTGAAGCTTCGCGACTAGTTTCAACGTTCTTC.

This rearrangement joins TRBV19 to TRBJ2-7, with 8 bases fitting TRBD2. The germline V gene has CDR1 LNHDA and CDR2 SQIVND (reference sequence). The CDR3 loop spans 15 amino acids. Trimming at V came to 2 bases and at J to 6 bases, leaving 9 bases not matched to a gene. The CDR3 DNA reads TGTGCCAGTAGTATAACAACTAGCGGCGTGGCCGAGCAGTACTTC. This sequence encodes CASSITTSGVAEQYF.

A remark on this clonotype: The junction and the germline gene differ at one end; a read error may be behind it. CDR3 sequence: CSDEREDSHNEQFF. The CDR3 nucleotides read TGCAGCGACGAGCGGGAGGACTCCCACAATGAGCAGTTCTTC. The chain employs TRBV29-1 and TRBJ2-1; 9 bases are a match to TRBD2. The CDR3 length is 14 residues. In germline, CDR1 is SQVTM, CDR2 ANQGSEA.

In its sample, this clonotype was seen once. CDR3 nucleotide sequence: TGTGCCAGCAGCAAAGATCAGGGGGCAAAGTCACCCCTCCACTTT. Its protein is CASSKDQGAKSPLHF. The chain is built from TRBV5-4 and TRBJ1-6; the match to TRBD1 covers 8 bases. V shed 4 bases and J 10 bases; nucleotides not matched to a gene: 10. The CDR3 contains 15 residues. Germline-derived CDR1 and CDR2 are SGHNT and YYREEE (reference sequence). The full variable domain, its missing parts supplied by reference TRBV5-4 and TRBJ1-6, is ETGVTQSPTHLIKTRGQQVTLRCSSQSGHNTVSWYQQALGQGPQFIFQYYREEENGRGNFPPRFSGLQFPNYSSELNVNALELDDSALYLCASSKDQGAKSPLHFGNGTRLTVT.

The chain joins TRBV10-2 to TRBJ1-5, with a weak D call TRBD1 (5 bases). The germline V gene has CDR1 WSHSY and CDR2 SAAADI. The V end was cut by 3 bases, the J end by 3 bases, with 9 bases between. This CDR3 comprises 14 residues. The CDR3 here is CASSDSGTNQPQHF. DNA of the CDR3: TGCGCCAGCAGTGACTCAGGGACCAATCAGCCCCAGCATTTT.

V is TRBV9 and J is TRBJ2-5; TRBD2 agrees at 13 bases. Germline loops: CDR1 SGDLS, CDR2 YYNGEE. After removal of 3 bases from V and 0 bases from J, the junction contained 8 bases not matched to a gene. This CDR3 spans 18 amino acids. This chain's CDR3 is CASSDGTSGTDYQETQYF. The DNA for the CDR3 is TGTGCCAGCAGCGACGGGACTAGCGGGACGGATTACCAAGAGACCCAGTACTTC. Drawing the rest from reference TRBV9 and TRBJ2-5, the complete variable domain is DSGVTQTPKHLITATGQRVTLRCSPRSGDLSVYWYQQSLDQGLQFLIQYYNGEERAKGNILERFSAQQFPDLHSELNLSSLELGDSALYFCASSDGTSGTDYQETQYFGPGTRLLVL.

The chain carries TRBV7-8 and TRBJ2-2, with D perhaps TRBD2 (5 bases). Trimming cost V 10 bases and J 4 bases, with 13 bases left between them. Germline V gene data show CDR1 as SGHVS and CDR2 as FQNEAQ. CDR3 size: 13 residues. The CDR3 is CAILGSVTGELFF. The CDR3 coding sequence is TGTGCCATCCTAGGGAGCGTCACCGGGGAGCTGTTTTTT.

This clonotype turned up a few times. This chain joins TRBV20-1 and TRBJ1-1, with TRBD1 as a possible D gene (6 bases). CDR3 length equals 13 residues. Trimming cost V 3 bases and J 5 bases, with 13 bases left between them. Per the germline V gene, CDR1 is DFQATT and CDR2 is SNEGSKA (reference sequence). This CDR3 is CSASRGGGTEAFF. As DNA, the CDR3 is TGCAGTGCTAGCAGGGGAGGGGGAACTGAAGCTTTCTTT.

This chain links TRBV7-9 with TRBJ2-3; D gene uncertain. The CDR3 length is 15 residues. The V end was cut by 3 bases, the J end by 0 bases, with 10 bases between. CDR1 is SEHNR and CDR2 is FQNEAQ in the germline V gene (reference sequence). The CDR3 reads CASSFTVGSTDTQYF. The CDR3 DNA sequence: TGTGCCAGCAGCTTTACAGTGGGGAGCACAGATACGCAGTATTTT.

This clonotype showed up just a few times. The CDR3 coding sequence is TGTGCCAGCAGTCTGACAGGGACAGGCAACTATGGCTACACCTTC. Translation: CASSLTGTGNYGYTF. The rearrangement links TRBV6-5 to TRBJ1-2; TRBD1 aligns across 8 bases. Germline V CDR1 and CDR2: MNHEY, SVGAGI. This CDR3 has 15 amino acids. The ends lost 5 bases at V and 2 bases at J; junction bases unmatched: 7.

The chain has TRBV10-3 and TRBJ2-2, with 11 bases that match TRBD2. The germline V gene encodes CDR1 ENHRY and CDR2 SYGVKD. V was clipped by 4 bases and J by 0 bases; unmatched bases: 4. This CDR3 spans 17 amino acids. CDR3 nucleotide sequence: TGTGCCATCAGTGGGTCGACTAGCGGGGCGAACACCGGGGAGCTGTTTTTT. This sequence encodes CAISGSTSGANTGELFF.